This T cell receptor (beta chain) was sequenced during a study of immune evolution from preneoplasia to lung adenocarcinoma. A word on this clone: The antigen is unknown.

Study-level points and caveats: Clonality was highest in normal lung, lower in later-stage lesions apparently.

Assay used: immunoSEQ multiplex PCR; TCRdb lists only in-frame clones, some missing. The sample includes tens of thousands of clones, 74% of them seen just once. The CDR3 runs to 14 residues. V was clipped by 5 bases and J by 4 bases, with 15 bases between them. CDR1 and CDR2 (germline): SGHTA, FQGTGA. Histologic diagnosis was independently verified by two lung pathologists. The clonotype originates from a person aged 55 to 69 with lung adenocarcinoma. The specimen sequenced was FFPE invasive lung adenocarcinoma tissue. The chain combines TRBV7-3 with TRBJ2-7, with D perhaps matching TRBD1 (7 bases). The CDR3 sequence: CASSPSQGRYEQYF. CDR3 nucleotide sequence: TGTGCCAGCAGCCCTTCACAGGGGAGGTACGAGCAGTACTTC.